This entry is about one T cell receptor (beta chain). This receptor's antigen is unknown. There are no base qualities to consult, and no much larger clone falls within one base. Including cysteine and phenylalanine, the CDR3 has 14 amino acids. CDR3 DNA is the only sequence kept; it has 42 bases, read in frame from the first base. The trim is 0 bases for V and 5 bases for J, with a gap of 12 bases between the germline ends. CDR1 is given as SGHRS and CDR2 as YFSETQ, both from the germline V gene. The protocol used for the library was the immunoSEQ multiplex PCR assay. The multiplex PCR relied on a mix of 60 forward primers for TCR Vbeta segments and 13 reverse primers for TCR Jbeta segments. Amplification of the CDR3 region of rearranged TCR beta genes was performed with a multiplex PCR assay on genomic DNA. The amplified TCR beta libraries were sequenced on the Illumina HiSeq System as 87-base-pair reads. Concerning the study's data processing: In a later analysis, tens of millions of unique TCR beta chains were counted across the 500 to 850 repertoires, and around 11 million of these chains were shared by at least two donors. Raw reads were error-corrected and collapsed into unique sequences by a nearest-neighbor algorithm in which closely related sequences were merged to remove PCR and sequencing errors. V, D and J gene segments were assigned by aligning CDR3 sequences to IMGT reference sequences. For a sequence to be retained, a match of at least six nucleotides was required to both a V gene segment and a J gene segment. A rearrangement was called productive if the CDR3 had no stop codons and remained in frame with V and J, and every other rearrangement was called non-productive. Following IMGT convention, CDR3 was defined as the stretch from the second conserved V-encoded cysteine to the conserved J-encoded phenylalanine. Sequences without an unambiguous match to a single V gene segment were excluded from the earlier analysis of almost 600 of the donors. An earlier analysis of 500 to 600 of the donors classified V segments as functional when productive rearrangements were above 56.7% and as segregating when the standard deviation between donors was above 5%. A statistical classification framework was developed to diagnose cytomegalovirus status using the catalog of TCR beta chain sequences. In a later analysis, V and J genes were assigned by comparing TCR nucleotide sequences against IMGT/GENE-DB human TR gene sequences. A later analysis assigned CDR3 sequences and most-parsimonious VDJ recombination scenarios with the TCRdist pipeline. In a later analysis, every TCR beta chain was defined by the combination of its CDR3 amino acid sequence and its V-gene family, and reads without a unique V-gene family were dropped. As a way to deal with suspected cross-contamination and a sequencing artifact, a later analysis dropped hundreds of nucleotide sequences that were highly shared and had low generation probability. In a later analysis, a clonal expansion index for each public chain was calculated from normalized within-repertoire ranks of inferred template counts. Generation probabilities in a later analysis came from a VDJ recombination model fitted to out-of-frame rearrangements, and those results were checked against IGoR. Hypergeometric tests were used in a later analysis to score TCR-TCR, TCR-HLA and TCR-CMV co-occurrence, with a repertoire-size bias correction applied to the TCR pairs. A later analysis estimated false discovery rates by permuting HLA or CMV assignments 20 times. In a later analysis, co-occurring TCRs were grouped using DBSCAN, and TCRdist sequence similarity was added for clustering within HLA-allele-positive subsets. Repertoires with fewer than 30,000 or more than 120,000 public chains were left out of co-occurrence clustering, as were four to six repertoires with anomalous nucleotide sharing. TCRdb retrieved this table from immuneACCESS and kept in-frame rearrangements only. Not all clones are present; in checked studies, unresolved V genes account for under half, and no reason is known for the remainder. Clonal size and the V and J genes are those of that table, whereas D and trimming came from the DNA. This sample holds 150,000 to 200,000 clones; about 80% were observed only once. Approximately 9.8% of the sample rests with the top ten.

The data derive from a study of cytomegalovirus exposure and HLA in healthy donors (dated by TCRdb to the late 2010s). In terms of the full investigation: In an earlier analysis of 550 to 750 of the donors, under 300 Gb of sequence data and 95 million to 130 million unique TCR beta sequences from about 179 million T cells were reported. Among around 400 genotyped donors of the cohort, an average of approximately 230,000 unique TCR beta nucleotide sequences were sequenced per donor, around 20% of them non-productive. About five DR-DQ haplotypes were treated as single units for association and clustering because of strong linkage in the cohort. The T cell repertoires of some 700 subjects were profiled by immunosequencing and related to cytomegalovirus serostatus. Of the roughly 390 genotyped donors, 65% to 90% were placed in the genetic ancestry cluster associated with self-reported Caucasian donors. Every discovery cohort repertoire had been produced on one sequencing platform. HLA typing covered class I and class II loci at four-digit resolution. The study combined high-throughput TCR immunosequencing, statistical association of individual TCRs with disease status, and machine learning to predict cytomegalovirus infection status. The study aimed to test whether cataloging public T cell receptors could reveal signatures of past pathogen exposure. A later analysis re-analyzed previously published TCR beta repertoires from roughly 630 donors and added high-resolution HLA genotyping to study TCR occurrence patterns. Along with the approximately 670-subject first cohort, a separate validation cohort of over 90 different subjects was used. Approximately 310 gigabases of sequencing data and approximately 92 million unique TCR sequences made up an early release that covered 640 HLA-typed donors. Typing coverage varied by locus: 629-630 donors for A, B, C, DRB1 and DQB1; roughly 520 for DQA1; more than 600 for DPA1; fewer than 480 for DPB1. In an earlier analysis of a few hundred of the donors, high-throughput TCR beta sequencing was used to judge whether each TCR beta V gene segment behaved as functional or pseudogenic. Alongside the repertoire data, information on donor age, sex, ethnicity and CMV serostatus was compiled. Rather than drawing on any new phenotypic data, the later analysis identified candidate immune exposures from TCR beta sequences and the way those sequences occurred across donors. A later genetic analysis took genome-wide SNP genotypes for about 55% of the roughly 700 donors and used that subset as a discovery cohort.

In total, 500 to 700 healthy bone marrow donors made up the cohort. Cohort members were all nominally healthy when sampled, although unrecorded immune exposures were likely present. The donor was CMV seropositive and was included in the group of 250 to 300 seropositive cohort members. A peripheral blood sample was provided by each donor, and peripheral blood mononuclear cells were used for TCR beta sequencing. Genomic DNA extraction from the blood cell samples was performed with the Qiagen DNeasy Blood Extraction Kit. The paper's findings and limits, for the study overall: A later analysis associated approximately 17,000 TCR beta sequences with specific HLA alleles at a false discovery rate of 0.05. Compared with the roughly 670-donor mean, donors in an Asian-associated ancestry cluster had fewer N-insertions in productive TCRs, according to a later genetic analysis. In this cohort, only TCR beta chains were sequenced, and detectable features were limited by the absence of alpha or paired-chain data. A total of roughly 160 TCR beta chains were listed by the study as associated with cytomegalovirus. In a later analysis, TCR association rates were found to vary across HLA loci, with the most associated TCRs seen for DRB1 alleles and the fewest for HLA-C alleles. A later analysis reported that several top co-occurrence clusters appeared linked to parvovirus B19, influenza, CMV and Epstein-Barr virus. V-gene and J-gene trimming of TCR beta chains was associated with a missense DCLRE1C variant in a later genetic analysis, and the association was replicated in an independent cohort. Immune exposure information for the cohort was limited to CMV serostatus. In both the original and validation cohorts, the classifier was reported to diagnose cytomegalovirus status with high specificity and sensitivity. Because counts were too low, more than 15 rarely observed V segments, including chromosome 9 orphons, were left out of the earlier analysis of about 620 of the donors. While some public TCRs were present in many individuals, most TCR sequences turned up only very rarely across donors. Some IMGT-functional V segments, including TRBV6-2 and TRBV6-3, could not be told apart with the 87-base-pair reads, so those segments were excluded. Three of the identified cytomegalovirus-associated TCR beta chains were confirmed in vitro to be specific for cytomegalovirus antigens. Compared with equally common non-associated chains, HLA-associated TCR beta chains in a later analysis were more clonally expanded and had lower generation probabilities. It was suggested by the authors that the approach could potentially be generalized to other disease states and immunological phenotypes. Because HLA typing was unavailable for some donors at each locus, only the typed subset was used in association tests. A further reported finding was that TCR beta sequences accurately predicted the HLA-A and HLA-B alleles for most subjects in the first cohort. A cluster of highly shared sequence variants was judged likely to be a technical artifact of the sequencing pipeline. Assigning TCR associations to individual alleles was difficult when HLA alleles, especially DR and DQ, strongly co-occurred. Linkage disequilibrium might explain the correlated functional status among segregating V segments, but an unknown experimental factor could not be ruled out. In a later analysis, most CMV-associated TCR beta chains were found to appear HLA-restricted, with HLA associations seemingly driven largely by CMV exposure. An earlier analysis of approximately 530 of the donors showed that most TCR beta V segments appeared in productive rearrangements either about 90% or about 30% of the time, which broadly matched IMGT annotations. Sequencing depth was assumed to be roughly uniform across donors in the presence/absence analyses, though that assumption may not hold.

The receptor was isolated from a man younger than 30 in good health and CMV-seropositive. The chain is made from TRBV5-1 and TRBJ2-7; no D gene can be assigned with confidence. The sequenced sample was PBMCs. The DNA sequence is TGCGCCAGCAGCTTGGCAGTGACTCCTGACGAGCAGTACTTC. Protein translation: CASSLAVTPDEQYF.